Reported below is one TCR beta chain. Study processing details: Scientists estimated how many nucleated cells there were by amplifying reference gene primers. Sequencing was performed with immunoSEQ multiplex PCR; in TCRdb, only in-frame clones are kept and a portion is missing. V, J and clone size were drawn from that table, and D and trimming were deduced from the DNA. The sample lists some 99,000 clones; about 87% were seen once. The source of the sample is a study of blood T cell repertoires in COVID-19. V was shortened by 7 bases and J by 5 bases, with 12 bases between the two germline ends. The CDR3 is 14 residues long. Germline V lookup: CDR1 WSHSY, CDR2 SAAADI.

The TCR comes from a woman aged 45-65 years with acute or convalescent COVID-19. This rearrangement joins TRBV10-2 to TRBJ1-6; TRBD1 is a possible D gene (6 bases). The sequenced sample was peripheral blood. CDR3: CASNQQGNNSPLHF. The CDR3 DNA follows: TGCGCCAGCAACCAACAGGGAAATAATTCACCCCTCCACTTT.